Sequencing of this TCR beta chain was carried out in a study of shared T cell receptors in the human thymus. Using immunoSEQ multiplex PCR, the repertoire was profiled, and TCRdb retains in-frame clones only, with some absent. Of hundreds of thousands of clones in the sample, roughly 86% were seen once. The germline V gene has CDR1 LNHDA and CDR2 SQIVND (reference sequence). Germline trimming cut 4 bases from V and 3 bases from J; bases unmatched to any gene: 4. This CDR3 region has 16 residues. These same data were also listed under a study on human thymus T cells. From that second work: Resections removed during corrective heart surgery provided the thymus tissue used. Thymic repertoires of unrelated individuals were reported in related research to overlap highly.

Specimen: thymocytes. The J gene is TRBJ2-1, the V gene TRBV19; TRBD1 agrees at 12 bases. The receptor was isolated from a boy in the first two years of life with a congenital heart defect. The DNA for the CDR3 is TGTGCCAGTAGTACGGGACAGGGGGCGATCTACAATGAGCAGTTCTTC. Amino acids: CASSTGQGAIYNEQFF.